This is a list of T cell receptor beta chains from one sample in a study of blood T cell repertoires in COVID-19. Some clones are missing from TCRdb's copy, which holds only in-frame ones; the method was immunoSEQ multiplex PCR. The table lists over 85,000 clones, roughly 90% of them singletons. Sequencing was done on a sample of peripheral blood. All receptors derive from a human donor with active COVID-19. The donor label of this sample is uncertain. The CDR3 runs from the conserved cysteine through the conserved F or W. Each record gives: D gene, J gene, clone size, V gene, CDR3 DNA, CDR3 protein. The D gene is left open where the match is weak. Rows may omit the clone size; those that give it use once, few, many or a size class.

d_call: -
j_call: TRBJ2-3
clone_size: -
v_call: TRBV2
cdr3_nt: TGTGCCAGCAGTAAGGACAACACAGATACGCAGTATTTT
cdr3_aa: CASSKDNTDTQYF

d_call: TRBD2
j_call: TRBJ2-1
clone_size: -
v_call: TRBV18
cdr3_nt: TGTGCCAGCTCACCAAGCGCTAGCGGGGGCGTTACCTACAATGAGCAGTTCTTC
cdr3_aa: CASSPSASGGVTYNEQFF

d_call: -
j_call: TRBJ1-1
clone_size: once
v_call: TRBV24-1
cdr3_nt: TGTGCCACCGCGGGCTCGGGGGCTGAAGCTTTCTTT
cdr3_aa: CATAGSGAEAFF

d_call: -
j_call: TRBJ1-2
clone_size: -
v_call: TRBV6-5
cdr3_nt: TGTGCCAGCAGTCCCCCCCCCAGGACAGCCCATGGCTACACCTTC
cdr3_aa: CASSPPPRTAHGYTF

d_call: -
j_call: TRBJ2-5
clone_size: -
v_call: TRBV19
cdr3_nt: TGTGCCAGTAGTGACGAGGGCGAGACCCAGTACTTC
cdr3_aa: CASSDEGETQYF

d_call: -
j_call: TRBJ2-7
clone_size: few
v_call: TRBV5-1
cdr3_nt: TGCGCCAGCAGCTTGACTCAGGGTTTGACCGAGCAGTACTTC
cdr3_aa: CASSLTQGLTEQYF

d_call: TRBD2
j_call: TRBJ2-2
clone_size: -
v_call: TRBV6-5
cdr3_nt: TGTGCCAGCACCCCCAGCGGGGGCCTCACCGGGGAGCTGTTTTTT
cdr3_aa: CASTPSGGLTGELFF

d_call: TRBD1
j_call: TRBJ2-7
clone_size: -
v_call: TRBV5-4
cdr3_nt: TGTGCCAGCAGCTCGCCTACCGGGACAGGGGGCAACGAGCAGTACTTC
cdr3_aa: CASSSPTGTGGNEQYF

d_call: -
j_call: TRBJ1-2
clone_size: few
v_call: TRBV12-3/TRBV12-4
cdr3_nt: TGTGCCAGCAGCTCGACAGAGAGTAGGTACACCTTC
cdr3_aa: CASSSTESRYTF

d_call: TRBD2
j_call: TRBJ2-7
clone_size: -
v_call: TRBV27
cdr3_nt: TGTGCCAGTAAGCCGGGGCTAGCGGATCGCTACGAGCAGTACTTC
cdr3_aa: CASKPGLADRYEQYF

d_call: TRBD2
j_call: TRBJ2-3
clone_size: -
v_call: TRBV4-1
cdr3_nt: TGCGCCAGCAGCCCATCGGGGACTAGCGGGGAATCCGCAGATACGCAGTATTTT
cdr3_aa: CASSPSGTSGESADTQYF

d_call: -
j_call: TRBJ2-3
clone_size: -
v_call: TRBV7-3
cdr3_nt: TGTGCCAGCAGCCTCAGGGGTTACACAGATACGCAGTATTTT
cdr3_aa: CASSLRGYTDTQYF

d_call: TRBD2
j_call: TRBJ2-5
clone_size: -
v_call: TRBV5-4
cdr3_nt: TGTGCCAGCAGCTTGGGTAGCGGGGGGGCCCAGGAGACCCAGTACTTC
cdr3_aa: CASSLGSGGAQETQYF

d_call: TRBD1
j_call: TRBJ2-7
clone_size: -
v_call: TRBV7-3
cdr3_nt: TGTGCCAGCAGCTTACGACAGGGGAACGAGCAGTACTTC
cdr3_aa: CASSLRQGNEQYF

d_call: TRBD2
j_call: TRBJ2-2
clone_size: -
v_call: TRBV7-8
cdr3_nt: TGTGCCAGCAGCTTAGTGACTAGCGGGGGGGCCGACACCGGGGAGCTGTTTTTT
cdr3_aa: CASSLVTSGGADTGELFF

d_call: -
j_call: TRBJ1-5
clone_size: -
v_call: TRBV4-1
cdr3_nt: TGCGCCAGCAGCCAAGATGGTGCGCCCGGGAGCAATCAGCCCCAGCATTTT
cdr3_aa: CASSQDGAPGSNQPQHF

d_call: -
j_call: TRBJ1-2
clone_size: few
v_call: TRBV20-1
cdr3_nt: TGCAGTGCTACAGTCTATGGCTACACCTTC
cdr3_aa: CSATVYGYTF

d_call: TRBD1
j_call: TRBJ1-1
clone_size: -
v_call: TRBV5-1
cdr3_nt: TGCGCCAGCACGGGACAGGCTACTGAAGCTTTCTTT
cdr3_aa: CASTGQATEAFF

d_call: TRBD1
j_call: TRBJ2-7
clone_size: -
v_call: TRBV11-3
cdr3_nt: TGTGCCAGCAGCGACCGGGACAGGGAGGACGAGCAGTACTTC
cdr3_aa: CASSDRDREDEQYF

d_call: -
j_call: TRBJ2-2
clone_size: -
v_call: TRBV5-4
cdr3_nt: TGTGCCAGCAGCCCGACAGTGACTGGGGAGCTGTTTTTT
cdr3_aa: CASSPTVTGELFF

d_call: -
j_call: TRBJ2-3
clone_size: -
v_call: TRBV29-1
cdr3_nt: TGCAGCGTTGGACTTGGCTCTAGCACAGATACGCAGTATTTT
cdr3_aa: CSVGLGSSTDTQYF

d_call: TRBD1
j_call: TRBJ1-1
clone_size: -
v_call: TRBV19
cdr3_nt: TGTGCCAGTAGGGACGGATCCGGGACAGGGGGCACTGAAGCTTTCTTT
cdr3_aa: CASRDGSGTGGTEAFF

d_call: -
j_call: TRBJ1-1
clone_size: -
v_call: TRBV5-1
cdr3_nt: TGCGCCAGCAGCTTGAATGGCCAGAACACTGAAGCTTTCTTT
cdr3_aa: CASSLNGQNTEAFF

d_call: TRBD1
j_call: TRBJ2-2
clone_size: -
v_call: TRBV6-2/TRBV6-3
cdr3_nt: TGTGCCAGCAGCCGGACAGGGGGCATCGGGGAGCTGTTTTTT
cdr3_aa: CASSRTGGIGELFF

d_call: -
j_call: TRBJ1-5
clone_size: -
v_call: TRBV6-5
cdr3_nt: TGTGCCAGCAGACCCCCCCCGGGAAATAATCAGCCCCAGCATTTT
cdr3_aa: CASRPPPGNNQPQHF

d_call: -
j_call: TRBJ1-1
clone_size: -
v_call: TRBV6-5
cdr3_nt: TGTGCCAGCAGCCTCGGTGCGGGTACTGAAGCTTTCTTT
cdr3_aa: CASSLGAGTEAFF

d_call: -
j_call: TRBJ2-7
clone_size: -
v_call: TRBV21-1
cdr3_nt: TGTGCCAGCAGCAAAAGTGTCAGGGCATCGACCTACGAGCAGTACTTC
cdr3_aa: CASSKSVRASTYEQYF

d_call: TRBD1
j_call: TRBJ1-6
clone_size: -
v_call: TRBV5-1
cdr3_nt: TGCGCCAGCAGCTTGGTGGGACAGGGGACCACATCCGATAATTCACCCCTCCACTTT
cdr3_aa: CASSLVGQGTTSDNSPLHF

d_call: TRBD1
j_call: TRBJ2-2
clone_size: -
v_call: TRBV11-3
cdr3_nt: TGTGCCAGCAGCTCTGGGACAGCGAACACCGGGGAGCTGTTTTTT
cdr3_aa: CASSSGTANTGELFF

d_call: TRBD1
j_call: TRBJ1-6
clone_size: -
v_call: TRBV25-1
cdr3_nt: TGTGCCAGCAGTGAATATAAGACAGGGGAGGGAGGGCAATCACCCCTCCACTTT
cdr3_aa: CASSEYKTGEGGQSPLHF

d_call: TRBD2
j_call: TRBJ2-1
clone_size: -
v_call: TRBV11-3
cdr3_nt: TGTGCCAGCAGCATATCGACTAGCGGGGGGGCCAATGAGCAGTTCTTC
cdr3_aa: CASSISTSGGANEQFF

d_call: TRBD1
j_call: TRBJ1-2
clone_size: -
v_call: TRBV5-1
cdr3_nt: TGCGCCAGCAGCGAGGGACAGGGGGCTGGCTATGGCTACACCTTC
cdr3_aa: CASSEGQGAGYGYTF

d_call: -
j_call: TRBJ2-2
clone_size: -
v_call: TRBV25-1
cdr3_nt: TGTGCCAGCAGTGAGACAGCGTCAAACGGGGAGCTGTTTTTT
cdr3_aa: CASSETASNGELFF

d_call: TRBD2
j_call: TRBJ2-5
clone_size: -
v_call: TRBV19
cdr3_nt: TGTGCCAGTAGTTATTCCGGGGGGGGCGGAGAGACCCAGTACTTC
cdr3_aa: CASSYSGGGGETQYF

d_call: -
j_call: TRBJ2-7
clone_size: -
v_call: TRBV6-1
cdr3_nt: TGTGCCAGCAGTGAGCAGACAGCTATGACCTCCCAATCGATTAGAATAAAGCAGTACTTC
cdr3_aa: CASSEQTAMTSQSIRIKQYF

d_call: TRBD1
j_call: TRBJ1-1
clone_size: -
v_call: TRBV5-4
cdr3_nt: TGTGCCAGCAGCTTCGGGACAGGGAGGACTGAAGCTTTCTTT
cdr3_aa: CASSFGTGRTEAFF

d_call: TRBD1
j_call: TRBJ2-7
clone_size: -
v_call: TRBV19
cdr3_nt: TGTGCCAGTAGCGCGGGACAGGGGCCCTACGAGCAGTACTTC
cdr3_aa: CASSAGQGPYEQYF

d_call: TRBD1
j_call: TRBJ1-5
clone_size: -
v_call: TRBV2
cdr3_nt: TGTGCCAGCAGTCCGGGACAGGGGGGCAATCAGCCCCAGCATTTT
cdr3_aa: CASSPGQGGNQPQHF

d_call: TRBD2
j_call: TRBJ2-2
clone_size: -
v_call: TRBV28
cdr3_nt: TGTGCCACACCGGGACTAGCGGGGGCCGGGGAGCTGTTTTTT
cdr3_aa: CATPGLAGAGELFF

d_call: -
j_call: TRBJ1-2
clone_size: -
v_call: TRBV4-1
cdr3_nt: TGCGCCAGCAGCCAAGGAGGCGTTCTCTATGGCTACACCTTC
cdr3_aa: CASSQGGVLYGYTF

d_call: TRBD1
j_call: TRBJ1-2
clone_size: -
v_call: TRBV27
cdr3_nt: TGTGCCAGCAGTTCCCTGGACAGGGACCTTTATGGCTACACCTTC
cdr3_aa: CASSSLDRDLYGYTF

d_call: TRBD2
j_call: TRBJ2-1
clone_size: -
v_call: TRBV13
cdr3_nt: TGTGCCAGCAGCGTGACCTCTAGCGGCGACAATGAGCAGTTCTTC
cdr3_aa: CASSVTSSGDNEQFF

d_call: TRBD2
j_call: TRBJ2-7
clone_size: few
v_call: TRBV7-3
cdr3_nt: TGTGCCAGCAGCCCCGGGGGGGGTATGTCCTACGAGCAGTACTTC
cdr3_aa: CASSPGGGMSYEQYF

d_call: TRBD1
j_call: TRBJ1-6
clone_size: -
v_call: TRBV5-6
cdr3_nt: TGTGCCAGCAGCTTTTTTCTACAGACAGGGGGCTATAATTCACCCCTCCACTTT
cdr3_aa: CASSFFLQTGGYNSPLHF

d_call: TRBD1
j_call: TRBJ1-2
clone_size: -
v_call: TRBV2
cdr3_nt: TGTGCCAGCAGTGAAAGGGGACAGGGGGATAATGGCTACACCTTC
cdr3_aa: CASSERGQGDNGYTF